Listed below are T cell receptor beta chains from one sample, sequenced in a study of beta chain features in type 1 diabetes. Sequencing used immunoSEQ multiplex PCR; TCRdb keeps in-frame clones, though not all of them. The data hold under 450,000 clones, with around 14% observed a single time. Sequencing was done on a sample of naive CD4+ T cells from blood. The receptors shown here come from a man aged 25-45 years in good health. Each CDR3 is given with its conserved first and last residue. The D gene is left open where the match is weak. For some rows the clone size is stated as once, few or many, or as a class when expanded; others skip it.

clone_size j_call d_call v_call cdr3_nt cdr3_aa
few TRBJ2-2 NA TRBV9 TGTGCCAGCAGCGTATTGGGCGGGGAGCTGTTTTTT CASSVLGGELFF
few TRBJ1-1 NA TRBV7-9 TGTGCCAGCACCGGTGTTGAGGGGGACGCTGAAGCTTTCTTT CASTGVEGDAEAFF
NA TRBJ2-5 NA TRBV7-9 TGTGCCAGTGGGGTTTTAGAGACCCAGTACTTC CASGVLETQYF
NA TRBJ2-7 TRBD1 TRBV18 TGTGCCAGCTCACCGGACAGGTCGGTCGAAAGCGAGCAGTACTTC CASSPDRSVESEQYF
NA TRBJ2-4 NA TRBV11-2 TGTGCCAGCAGTTCCCTCGGGACGAAAAACATTCAGTACTTC CASSSLGTKNIQYF
NA TRBJ2-1 NA TRBV18 TGTGCCAGCTCACCCCTTGTTGGCCCTAGTACCGAGCAGTTCTTC CASSPLVGPSTEQFF
NA TRBJ1-1 NA TRBV5-1 TGCGCCAGCAGCTTTTCCGGGGCGACTGAAGCTTTCTTT CASSFSGATEAFF
few TRBJ2-3 TRBD2 TRBV7-3 TGTGCCACCTCACTAGCGACTAGCACAGATACGCAGTATTTT CATSLATSTDTQYF
NA TRBJ2-2 NA TRBV4-3 TGCGCCAGCAGCCGCGACTCTCACACCGGGGAGCTGTTTTTT CASSRDSHTGELFF
few TRBJ1-1 NA TRBV10-3 TGTGCCATCTCCGAACAGGGATCACAAGCTTTCTTT CAISEQGSQAFF
NA TRBJ2-1 TRBD2 TRBV12-5 TGTGCTAGTGGTTTGAGACTAGCGGACAATGAGCAGTTCTTC CASGLRLADNEQFF
NA TRBJ2-4 NA TRBV10-3 TGTGCCATCAGTGAAGGAGGGGGCGAGAGAAACATTCAGTACTTC CAISEGGGERNIQYF
many TRBJ2-3 TRBD2 TRBV4-3 TGCGCCAGCAGCCAAGGGTCTAGCGGCAGCACAGATACGCAGTATTTT CASSQGSSGSTDTQYF
NA TRBJ1-5 TRBD1 TRBV4-1 TGCGCCAGCAGCCAAACGGGACAGCGGATTCAGCCCCAGCATTTT CASSQTGQRIQPQHF
many TRBJ2-5 NA TRBV5-1 TGCGCCAGCAGCTTGCGGGAGACCCAGTACTTC CASSLRETQYF
few TRBJ1-6 NA TRBV7-2 TGTGCCAGCAGCTTCGACAGGTCGAGGAATTCACCCCTCCACTTT CASSFDRSRNSPLHF
NA TRBJ1-2 NA TRBV30 TGTGCCTGGACCGAGGGGTACTCTGGCTACACCTTC CAWTEGYSGYTF
NA TRBJ2-7 NA TRBV29-1 TGCAGCGTTGGGATACCGGGCTACGAGCAGTACTTC CSVGIPGYEQYF
NA TRBJ2-2 NA TRBV6-1 TGTGCCAGCAGTCACCAGTTAAACACCGGGGAGCTGTTTTTT CASSHQLNTGELFF
few TRBJ1-1 NA TRBV30 TGTGCCTGGAGTGTACTGGGATTGGACACTGAAGCTTTCTTT CAWSVLGLDTEAFF
NA TRBJ2-1 NA TRBV4-2 TGTGCCAGCAGCCAAGCAAAGGGGTACTCCTACAATGAGCAGTTCTTC CASSQAKGYSYNEQFF
NA TRBJ2-1 TRBD2 TRBV30 TGTGCCTGGAGTAAAGGACTAGCGGGAGGATACAATGAGCAGTTCTTC CAWSKGLAGGYNEQFF
NA TRBJ2-1 NA TRBV2 TGTGCCAGCAGGAGGGGGTTAGGCTACAATGAGCAGTTCTTC CASRRGLGYNEQFF
few TRBJ2-1 NA TRBV9 TGTGCCAGCAGCCCGGGGGCGAATGAGCAGTTCTTC CASSPGANEQFF
NA TRBJ2-7 NA TRBV25-1 TGTGCCAGCAGTGAAGGCTACGAGCAGTACTTC CASSEGYEQYF
NA TRBJ2-7 TRBD2 TRBV20-1 TGCAGTCCTAGCGGGGGGAACGAGCAGTACTTC CSPSGGNEQYF
few TRBJ2-1 NA TRBV11-2 TGTGCCAGCAGCTTACGTCTAGCGCAATACAATGAGCAGTTCTTC CASSLRLAQYNEQFF
few TRBJ2-1 TRBD2 TRBV7-6 TGTGCCAGCAGCCGCGGGAGTCAAGCTGCCAATGAGCAGTTCTTC CASSRGSQAANEQFF
few TRBJ2-7 NA TRBV14 TGTGCCAGCAGCCAAGGAGCCAGCACCTACGAGCAGTACTTC CASSQGASTYEQYF
few TRBJ1-2 NA TRBV10-3 TGTGCCATCAGTGAGTCGGGCAGCCTTAACTATGGCTACACCTTC CAISESGSLNYGYTF
NA TRBJ2-1 NA TRBV9 TGTGCCAGCAGCGTGTTACTAGCAGGCTCCTACAATGAGCAGTTCTTC CASSVLLAGSYNEQFF
few TRBJ1-1 TRBD1 TRBV2 TGTGCCAGCAGTATACAGGGGTCGAACACTGAAGCTTTCTTT CASSIQGSNTEAFF
NA TRBJ1-4 NA TRBV5-1 TGCGCCAGCAACCCTGGTGGGCCCATTTCCCAGAATGAAAAACTGTTTTTT CASNPGGPISQNEKLFF
NA TRBJ1-1 NA TRBV6-6 TGTGCCAGCAGCCCCACCTTTTCGGGGAACACTGAAGCTTTCTTT CASSPTFSGNTEAFF
NA TRBJ2-4 TRBD2 TRBV7-2 TGTGCCAGCAGCTTAGTCGGGACTAGCGGAATAGCCAAAAACATTCAGTACTTC CASSLVGTSGIAKNIQYF
few TRBJ2-7 NA TRBV29-1 TGCAGCGTTGAGTATGGACAGAGAGCGTACTTC CSVEYGQRAYF
NA TRBJ2-1 TRBD2 TRBV30 TGTGCCTGGAGTGTTGGGCGGGAGACTGAGCAGTTCTTC CAWSVGRETEQFF
few TRBJ2-3 NA TRBV14 TGTGCCAGCAGCCAAGCGGATATCGGCACAGATACGCAGTATTTT CASSQADIGTDTQYF
NA TRBJ1-4 NA TRBV6-9 TGTGCCAGCAGTTATGGGCAGGGTGAAAAACTGTTTTTT CASSYGQGEKLFF
few TRBJ2-7 NA TRBV6-6 TGTGCCACCGGTTCTAAGGCCGGGGAGCAGTACTTC CATGSKAGEQYF
NA TRBJ1-3 TRBD1 TRBV6-5 TGTGCCAGCAGTTACTTCGGGACAGGGCTGGGAAACACCATATATTTT CASSYFGTGLGNTIYF
few TRBJ2-1 NA TRBV7-2 TGTGCCAGCAGTTTCCGTCGCGACACCCACAATGAGCAGTTCTTC CASSFRRDTHNEQFF
few TRBJ2-2 TRBD2 TRBV29-1 TGCAGCGTGCGCCTAGCGGGGGTCCCCGGGGAGCTGTTTTTT CSVRLAGVPGELFF
NA TRBJ1-1 NA TRBV6-1 TGTGCCAGCAGTGACCTACGCACTGAAGCTTTCTTT CASSDLRTEAFF
NA TRBJ1-5 TRBD1 TRBV6-5 TGTGCCAGCTCGGACAGGGATAATCAGCCCCAGCATTTT CASSDRDNQPQHF
few TRBJ2-2 TRBD2 TRBV7-9 TGTGCCACCCCGCGGGCGGGAGGTAGCACCGGGGAGCTGTTTTTT CATPRAGGSTGELFF
NA TRBJ2-5 NA TRBV7-2 TGTGCCAGCCGAGGACAGCCCCGGGAGACCCAGTACTTC CASRGQPRETQYF
NA TRBJ2-2 NA TRBV7-2 TGTGCCAGCAGCTCTGTGTGGGGTGACACCGGGGAGCTGTTTTTT CASSSVWGDTGELFF
NA TRBJ2-5 NA TRBV7-9 TGTGCCAGCAGCGATGGGACGTACCAAGAGACCCAGTACTTC CASSDGTYQETQYF
few TRBJ2-4 TRBD1 TRBV5-1 TGCGCCAGCAGCTTGGAGGGACAGGGGAAAAACATTCAGTACTTC CASSLEGQGKNIQYF
NA TRBJ2-2 NA TRBV5-1 TGCGCCAGCAGCTTGGTGTTGAACACCGGGGAGCTGTTTTTT CASSLVLNTGELFF
few TRBJ1-2 TRBD1 TRBV20-1 TGCAGGGGACAGGCGGCCTATGGCTACACCTTC CRGQAAYGYTF
NA TRBJ2-3 NA TRBV29-1 TGCAGCGTCATATGGGTGCAGTCCCATACAGATACGCAGTATTTT CSVIWVQSHTDTQYF
many TRBJ2-1 TRBD2 TRBV5-1 TGCGCCAGCAGCTTGTCCGCTAGCGGGGAGGAGAATGAGCAGTTCTTC CASSLSASGEENEQFF
NA TRBJ2-5 NA TRBV15 TGTGCCACCAGCAGAGATTACGGGGAGACCCAGTACTTC CATSRDYGETQYF
NA TRBJ1-2 TRBD1 TRBV2 TGTGCCAGCAGTGACCAGGGGGACGACTATGGCTACACCTTC CASSDQGDDYGYTF
NA TRBJ2-3 NA TRBV7-2 TGTGCCAGCAGCTTAGCTGATAGAACGCAGTATTTT CASSLADRTQYF
few TRBJ2-1 NA TRBV11-2 TGTGCCAGCAGCTTGGCCCCAGGGGCGAACAATGAGCAGTTCTTC CASSLAPGANNEQFF
few TRBJ1-2 NA TRBV10-3 TGTGCCATCAGTGTTCGGGACCGGGATGGCTACACCTTC CAISVRDRDGYTF
NA TRBJ2-5 NA TRBV4-3 TGCGCCAGCAGCCAAGAGGGTCTGGCTAAAGAGACCCAGTACTTC CASSQEGLAKETQYF